The following is a T cell receptor (beta chain) sequence with its context. Produced via immunoSEQ multiplex PCR; TCRdb's table is partial and in-frame only. The table has roughly 75,000 clones, approximately 90% seen once. The CDR3 extends over 15 amino acids. With 0 bases removed from V and 5 bases from J, the gap between germline ends came to 10 bases. CDR1 and CDR2 (germline): LGHNA, YSLEER. The entry originates in a study of OX40 agonist ivuxolimab in advanced cancers. The chain couples TRBV4-3 to TRBJ1-4; the D is unclear. Here the sequenced sample was CD4+ or CD8+ T cells sorted from blood, taken in a trial of the OX40 agonist ivuxolimab. This clonotype originated in an adult with an advanced solid tumor such as melanoma, head and neck, liver or kidney cancer. The CDR3 loop reads CASSQDTGTNEKLFF. The CDR3 region has the DNA TGCGCCAGCAGCCAAGATACGGGCACCAATGAAAAACTGTTTTTT.